Given below is one T cell receptor beta chain in context. Its antigen specificity is not known. Base qualities are not recorded, but no much larger clone differs from it by a single base. The sample comes from a study of T cells after yellow fever vaccination (dated by TCRdb to about 2019). A note on the overall study: The SMART-Seq v4 Ultra Low Input RNA kit was used to prepare libraries from fractions with low cell numbers. To track T-cell clones before and after primary and booster YFV17D yellow fever vaccination, bulk TCR alpha and beta repertoires were sequenced longitudinally. Two healthy male donors made up the cohort, one aged 18 to 30 years and the other aged 30 to 40 years. Blood was collected at multiple timepoints before and after primary and secondary immunization, and bulk PBMC replicates and cell subsets were isolated. What the work shows at the level of the full study, not this receptor alone: Most clones expanded after primary vaccination (around 96% of CD4 and roughly 90% of CD8) were re-detected after the booster, suggesting that broad memory maintenance occurred. A small share of clonotypes was detected in both CD4 and CD8 compartments, with the overlap likely arising from convergent recombination. Compared with the primary T-cell response, the secondary T-cell response was weaker but faster, peaking on day 5 rather than day 15. Computational filtering was needed because FACS-sorted repertoires could contain abundant contaminating clonotypes from the bulk population. Only a couple of donors were included in the study, so the extent to which the findings can be generalized is limited.

The sample's treatment or condition label, decoded: live attenuated yellow fever vaccine strain. PBMCs were isolated from peripheral blood using a standard Ficoll-Paque protocol. Dynabeads CD4 and CD8 positive selection kits were used to isolate the CD4 and CD8 T-cell fractions. TriZol was used to extract RNA from bulk PBMCs, CD4 and CD8 fractions, and dextramer-positive and dextramer-negative fractions. Instrument on record: Illumina NovaSeq 6000. TCR cDNA was synthesized by 5'RACE template switching, which introduced a universal primer site and unique molecular identifiers. Priming of cDNA synthesis was performed from both the TCR alpha and TCR beta constant segments. Libraries were amplified in two PCR steps, with sample barcodes and sequencing adapters added in the second step. Sequencing of libraries was done on Illumina HiSeq 2500 (2x100 bp) or NovaSeq (2x150 bp). The study's own analysis went as follows. MIGEC handled demultiplexing of reads and collapsing into UMI consensus sequences, while MiXCR performed V(D)J alignment. Vaccine-responding clonotypes were defined with edgeR using replicate PBMC samples, requiring FDR below 0.01 and a log2 fold change above 5 up to day 15. Each bulk clonotype received a CD4 or CD8 identity based on whether the sequenced CD4 or CD8 repertoire contained that clonotype at higher abundance. TCRdb cleaned the public reads at Q25 with fastp, built clones with MiXCR and kept in-frame beta chains. CDR3 protein duplicates are merged, each entry listing the most common genes and DNA. The V and J calls were not made by the authors but by TCRdb's processing. This sample lists over 250,000 distinct CDR3 sequences; over 4.5% were detected once. More than 3% of the sample is held by the ten biggest clonotypes.

The receptor was isolated from a man younger than 35 who received the YFV17D yellow fever vaccine. Here the sequenced sample was CD4+ T cells sorted from PBMCs, taken on the day of the yellow fever booster vaccination.

The nucleotide sequence is given as TGCGCCAGCAGCCAAGATACTTTCCAGGGTTCTAACTATGGCTACACCTTC. It translates to CASSQDTFQGSNYGYTF. The rearranged segments are TRBV4-3 and TRBJ1-2, and TRBD1 may be the D gene, going by 5 matching bases. CDR3 length: 17 amino acids, cysteine to phenylalanine. Only CDR3 DNA is held: 51 bases, read in frame from base 1. The V end loses 0 bases and the J end loses 0 bases, and a stretch of 14 bases separates them. CDR1 LGHNA and CDR2 YSLEER are derived from the germline V gene.